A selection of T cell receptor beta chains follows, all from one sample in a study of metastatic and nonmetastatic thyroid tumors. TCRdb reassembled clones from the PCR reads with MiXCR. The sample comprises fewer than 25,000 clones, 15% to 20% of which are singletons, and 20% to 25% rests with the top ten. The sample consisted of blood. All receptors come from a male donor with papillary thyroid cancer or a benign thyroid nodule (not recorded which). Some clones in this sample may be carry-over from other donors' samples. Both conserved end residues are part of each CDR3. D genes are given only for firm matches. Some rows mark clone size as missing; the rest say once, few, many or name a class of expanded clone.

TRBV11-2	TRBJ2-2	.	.	TGTGCCAGCAGCTTAGAAGGGAACACCGGGGAGCTGTTTTTT	CASSLEGNTGELFF
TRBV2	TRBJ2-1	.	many	TGTGCCAGCAGTGAAGGACGGATGAGCAATGAGCAGTTCTTC	CASSEGRMSNEQFF
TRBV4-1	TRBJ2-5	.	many	TGCGCCAGCAGCCAAGATACTGGCCGAGAGACCCAGTACTTC	CASSQDTGRETQYF
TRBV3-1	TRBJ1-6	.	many	TGTGCCAGCAGCCGATCCCTGACAGCTTATAATTCACCCCTCCACTTT	CASSRSLTAYNSPLHF
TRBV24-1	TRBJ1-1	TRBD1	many	TGTGCCGAGAACAGGGGGCTCTCTTGGGACACTGAAGCTTTCTTT	CAENRGLSWDTEAFF
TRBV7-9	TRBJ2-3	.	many	TGTGCCAGCAGCTCCCTACATGAGCCAGATACGCAGTATTTT	CASSSLHEPDTQYF
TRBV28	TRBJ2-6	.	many	TGTGCCAGCAGGCCTTTCTCTGGGGCCAACGTCCTGACTTTC	CASRPFSGANVLTF
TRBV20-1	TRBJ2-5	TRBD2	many	TGCAGTGCTGGGACTAGCTCGGAGACCCAGTACTTC	CSAGTSSETQYF
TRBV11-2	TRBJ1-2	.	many	TGTGCCAGCAGCTTCGGAGGGACCCTATTCGGCTACACCTTC	CASSFGGTLFGYTF
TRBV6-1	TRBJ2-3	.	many	TGTGCCAGCAGTGAAGTTAGAGATACGCAGTATTTT	CASSEVRDTQYF
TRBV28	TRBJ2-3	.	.	TGTGCCAGCAGTCCGGTTGCAGATACGCAGTATTTT	CASSPVADTQYF
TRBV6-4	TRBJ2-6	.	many	TGTGCCAGCAGTGTGGGGGGCTCTGGGGCCAACGTCCTGACTTTC	CASSVGGSGANVLTF
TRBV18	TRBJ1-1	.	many	TGTGCCAGCTCAGCACGAAGGAACACTGAAGCTTTCTTT	CASSARRNTEAFF
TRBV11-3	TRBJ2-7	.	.	TGTGCCAGCAGCTTAGAACGGGCAGGTTGTAACTACGAGCAGTACTTC	CASSLERAGCNYEQYF
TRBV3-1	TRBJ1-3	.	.	TGTGCCAGCAGCCAAGATCGTGCCTCGGTAAACACCATATATTTT	CASSQDRASVNTIYF
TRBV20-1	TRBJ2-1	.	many	TGCAGTGCTAGAGCGGGGGCCAGGAATGAGCAGTTCTTC	CSARAGARNEQFF
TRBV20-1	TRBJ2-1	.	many	TGCAGTGCTTTACAGGTGCAGGTCGGTGAGCAGTTCTTC	CSALQVQVGEQFF
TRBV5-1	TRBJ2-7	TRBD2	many	TGCGCCAGCAGCTTGGGGGGGCTAGCGGGAGTTTACGAGCAGTACTTC	CASSLGGLAGVYEQYF
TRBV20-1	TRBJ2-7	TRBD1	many	TGCAGTGCCCAGACAGGGTCCTACGAGCAGTACTTC	CSAQTGSYEQYF
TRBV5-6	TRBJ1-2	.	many	TGTGCCAGCAGCTTGGCACCCTATGGCTACACCTTC	CASSLAPYGYTF
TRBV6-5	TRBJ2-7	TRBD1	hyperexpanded	TGTGCCAGCAGTTACTCTGGCGAGAGACAGGGGGCCTACGAGCAGTACTTC	CASSYSGERQGAYEQYF
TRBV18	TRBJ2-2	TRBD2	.	TGTGCCAGCTCACCAACCTCTAGCGGGAGGGCCATCGGGGAGCTGTTTTTT	CASSPTSSGRAIGELFF
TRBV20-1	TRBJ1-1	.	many	TGCAGGCCCGGAAGATCTGAAGCTTTCTTT	CRPGRSEAFF
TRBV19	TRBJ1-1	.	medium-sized	TGTGCCAGTAGAAATGGGTGGACTGAAGCTTTCTTT	CASRNGWTEAFF
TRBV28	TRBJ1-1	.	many	TGTGCCAGCTCCTCCCACAGCCCCATGAACACTGAAGCTTTCTTT	CASSSHSPMNTEAFF
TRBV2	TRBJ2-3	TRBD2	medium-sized	TGTGCCAGCAGTGAAGGGGCTAGCGGACCTACAGATACGCAGTATTTT	CASSEGASGPTDTQYF
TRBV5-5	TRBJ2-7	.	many	TGTGCCAGCAGCTCTGTACGAGCCGCCTCCTCCTACGAGCAGTACTTC	CASSSVRAASSYEQYF
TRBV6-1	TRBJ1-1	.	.	TGTGCCAGCACCGAGATGGGGATGAACACTGAAGCTTTCTTT	CASTEMGMNTEAFF
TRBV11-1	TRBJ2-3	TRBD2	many	TGTGCCAGCAGCTTGACTAGCGGGCGGAGCACAGATACGCAGTATTTT	CASSLTSGRSTDTQYF
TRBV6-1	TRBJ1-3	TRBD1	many	TGTGCCAGCAGACCCGGGACAGGGGGCGGGGGTACCATATATTTT	CASRPGTGGGGTIYF
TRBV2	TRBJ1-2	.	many	TGTGCCAGCAGCAGGGGCCCTAGTGATGGCTACACCTTC	CASSRGPSDGYTF
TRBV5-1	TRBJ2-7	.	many	TGCGCCAGCAGCTCCCTAATGAATACCGGGAGACGCTACGAGCAGTACTTC	CASSSLMNTGRRYEQYF
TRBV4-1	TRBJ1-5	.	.	TGCGCCAGCAGCCAACGACAGGTAAATCAGCCCCAGCATTTT	CASSQRQVNQPQHF
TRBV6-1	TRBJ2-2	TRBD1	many	TGTGCCAGCAGTGAAGCGATCAGGGGGTTTACCGGGGAGCTGTTTTTT	CASSEAIRGFTGELFF
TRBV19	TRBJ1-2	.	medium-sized	TGTGCCAGTAGTAGGCCCCAAACCCCCGGAAGTGGCTACACCTTC	CASSRPQTPGSGYTF
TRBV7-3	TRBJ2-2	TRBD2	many	TGTGCCAGCAGCTCGACAACTAGCGGGGGGGCCTTCGGGGAGCTGTTTTTT	CASSSTTSGGAFGELFF
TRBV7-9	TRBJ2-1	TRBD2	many	TGTGCCAGCAGCTTACCGGGACTAGGATACCTCGAGCAGTTCTTC	CASSLPGLGYLEQFF
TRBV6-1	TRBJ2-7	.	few	TGTGCCAGCAGTGCGGGCTACGAGCAGTACTTC	CASSAGYEQYF
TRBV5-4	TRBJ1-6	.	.	TGTGCCAGCAGCTTGGCGTTTCAGGGAGGGGATTCACCCCTCCACTTT	CASSLAFQGGDSPLHF
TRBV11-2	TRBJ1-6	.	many	TGTGCCAGCAGCTTATCAGACTCAGGGGATATACCCCTCCACTTT	CASSLSDSGDIPLHF
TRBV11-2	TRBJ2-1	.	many	TGTGCCAGCAGCTTTACCCGGGGTTACAATGAGCAGTTCTTC	CASSFTRGYNEQFF
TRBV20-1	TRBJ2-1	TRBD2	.	TGCAGTGCTAGAGGCGCCGTGACTAGCGGGAGGCCTTCCTACAATGAGCAGTTCTTC	CSARGAVTSGRPSYNEQFF
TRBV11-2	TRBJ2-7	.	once	TGTGCCAGCAGCTTAGTGTCAGCGCTGAGCTCCTACGAGCAGTACTTC	CASSLVSALSSYEQYF
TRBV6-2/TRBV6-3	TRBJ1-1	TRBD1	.	TGTGCCAGCAGTTACGAGGGGGCAATTCTAGGCACTGAAGCTTTCTTT	CASSYEGAILGTEAFF
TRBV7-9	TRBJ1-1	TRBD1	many	TGTGCCAGCAACGTGGGACAGCTGAACACTGAAGCTTTCTTT	CASNVGQLNTEAFF